The source of this T cell receptor beta chain is a study of blood T cells in healthy people across ages. Findings and caveats of the study: In older individuals, TCR beta diversity per million T cells was lower, falling roughly linearly with age. Both higher diversity and more naive CD4+ cells marked long-lived donors when set against aged donors.

Points on this clonotype: Its antigen is still unknown.

A second about 7 to 12 cycle PCR used barcoded and J-beta primers. MiXCR was run by TCRdb on the 5' RACE reads, yielding one entry per CDR3 protein. The table shows around 870,000 distinct CDR3 sequences, with 25% to 35% occurring only once. Every sample yielded at least 6 million isolated PBMCs. Material: blood. The clonotype originates from a woman aged 80 or over in good health.

The CDR3 sequence is CSARTGTGDSYEQYF. CDR3 in DNA: TGCAGTGCTCGTACCGGGACAGGGGATTCCTACGAGCAGTACTTC. This sequence joins TRBV20-1 and TRBJ2-7, with TRBD1 identical over 10 bases. The ends lost 5 bases at V and 1 base at J; junction bases unmatched: 8. Germline CDR1 DFQATT, CDR2 SNEGSKA (reference sequence). The CDR3 is 15 residues long.